This T cell receptor (beta chain) emerged from a study of T-cell memory formation after mild COVID-19. TCRdb used MiXCR to reprocess the 5' RACE reads, holding one entry per CDR3 protein. The sample contains fewer than 700,000 distinct CDR3 sequences, 20% to 25% of which appear only once. With regard to this clonotype: Its antigen is not known.

Study outcomes and limitations: In pre-infection memory, a portion of responding clones appeared, which suggested that cross-reactive memory joined. Clones that got smaller from day 15 to 85 had even CD4/CD8, while clones growing later tipped toward CD4+. Contracting CD4+ clones sat mainly in CM and EM; CD8+ in EMRA.

CDR1 and CDR2 (germline): DFQATT, SNEGSKA (reference sequence). CDR3 length equals 13 residues. V shed 5 bases and J 6 bases; nucleotides not matched to a gene: 6. This receptor was taken from an adult woman who had mild COVID-19 (a few samples of this study predate the infection). Cell type and time point are not known. The sample consisted of PBMCs or a T cell subset sorted from them (not recorded which). The chain employs TRBV20-1 and TRBJ2-1; TRBD2 matches 8 bases. The chain's CDR3 is CSAWRGAGNEQFF. CDR3 sequence (DNA): TGCAGTGCTTGGCGGGGGGCGGGCAATGAGCAGTTCTTC.